The 20 T cell receptor beta chains reported below all come from one sample, sequenced in a study of response to subunit inactivated influenza vaccine. TCRdb reprocessed the RT-PCR reads with MiXCR, giving one entry per CDR3 protein. The sample yields about 160,000 distinct CDR3 sequences, about 10% seen once. This material consisted of CD8+ T cells sorted from PBMCs, taken roughly 24 months after vaccination. All receptors derive from a man in his fifties or sixties who received an inactivated influenza vaccine.

J is TRBJ1-6 and V is TRBV9; D might be TRBD1 (6 bases). This CDR3 comprises 14 residues. Germline CDR1 reads SGDLS; CDR2 reads YYNGEE. Deletions cut 4 bases from V and 7 bases from J, with 12 bases between. The CDR3 nucleotides are TGTGCCAGCAGCCCGACAGGTCGGAATTCACCCCTCCACTTT. Translated: CASSPTGRNSPLHF.

The table lists this clonotype with many counts. V usage is TRBV30 and J usage is TRBJ2-3; D is possibly TRBD2 (7 bases). The CDR3 extends over 16 amino acids. Germline CDR1 and CDR2: GTSNPN and SVGIG (reference sequence). V was shortened by 3 bases and J by 3 bases, with 19 bases between the two germline ends. CDR3 sequence reads: CAWRHLRGGRTDTQYF. The CDR3 nucleotides read TGTGCCTGGAGGCATCTTAGGGGGGGTCGTACAGATACGCAGTATTTT.

This clonotype was detected only a few times. The chain couples TRBV6-2 or TRBV6-3 to TRBJ2-7; D uncertain. The germline V and J ends were trimmed by 7 bases and 3 bases, with 13 bases remaining between them. In germline, CDR1 is MNHEY, CDR2 SVGEGT. The CDR3 extends over 13 amino acids. The CDR3 DNA reads as TGTGCCAGCAAACTAAGGGTGTACTACGAGCAGTACTTC. It translates to CASKLRVYYEQYF.

The gene calls are TRBV29-1 and TRBJ2-1, with a weak D call TRBD2 (6 bases). This CDR3 contains 14 residues. Germline CDR1 reads SQVTM; CDR2 reads ANQGSEA. The ends were cut back, 1 base at V and 8 bases at J, with 15 bases in the middle. The chain's CDR3 is CSVEARRDFYEQFF. In nucleotides, the CDR3 is TGCAGCGTTGAAGCCCGCCGGGACTTTTATGAGCAGTTCTTC.

This clonotype was seen a few times. This chain links TRBV7-3 with TRBJ2-2, with TRBD2 matching over 7 bases. The CDR3 totals 17 residues. V trimming: 0 bases; J trimming: 5 bases; junction bases outside the gene matches: 9. Per germline, CDR1 SGHTA and CDR2 FQGTGA. CDR3 bases: TGTGCCAGCAGCTTAACCCCGGCGGGAGATGGGACCGGGGAGCTGTTTTTT. Translation: CASSLTPAGDGTGELFF.

This clonotype has only a few counts. The J gene is TRBJ2-5, the V gene TRBV11-1, with D tentatively TRBD1 (6 bases). Germline V CDR1 and CDR2: SGHAT, FQDESV (reference sequence). The germline V and J ends were trimmed by 4 bases and 5 bases, with 26 bases remaining between them. The CDR3 totals 18 residues. Here the CDR3 reads CASSYIRRGYPLHETQYF. DNA of the CDR3: TGTGCCAGCAGCTATATTCGCAGGGGTTACCCCCTTCACGAGACCCAGTACTTC.

The genes are TRBV7-8 and TRBJ2-5, with TRBD2 as a possible D gene (6 bases). The CDR3 length is 14 residues. Germline assignment: CDR1 SGHVS and CDR2 FQNEAQ. With 5 bases removed from V and 5 bases from J, the gap between germline ends came to 15 bases. CDR3 nucleotide sequence: TGTGCCAGCAGCGTCCGGGAGACGAGCGAGACCCAGTACTTC. It yields the protein CASSVRETSETQYF.

This clonotype occurred many times. This chain links TRBV7-9 with TRBJ2-7; the D gene is possibly TRBD1 (5 bases). Germline V lookup: CDR1 SEHNR, CDR2 FQNEAQ (reference sequence). The germline V and J ends were trimmed by 1 base and 4 bases, with 14 bases remaining between them. This CDR3 comprises 15 residues. The CDR3 DNA follows: TGTGCCAGCAGCTTAGATGGACCTGACAGTTACGAGCAGTACTTC. It codes for CASSLDGPDSYEQYF. The entire variable domain, with the rest obtained from reference TRBV7-9 and TRBJ2-7, is as follows: DTGVSQNPRHKITKRGQNVTFRCDPISEHNRLYWYRQTLGQGPEFLTYFQNEAQLEKSRLLSDRFSAERPKGSFSTLEIQRTEQGDSAMYLCASSLDGPDSYEQYFGPGTRLTVT.

This clonotype was recorded at least ten times. This chain joins TRBV12-3 or TRBV12-4 and TRBJ2-4; 7 bases line up with TRBD2. V shed 6 bases, J shed 5 bases, and the junction held 4 bases outside the gene matches. CDR3 length equals 13 residues. The CDR3 sequence is CASRPGGENIQYF. The CDR3 region has the DNA TGTGCCAGCAGGCCGGGGGGAGAAAACATTCAGTACTTC.

Ten or more counts support this clonotype. The gene calls are TRBV7-9 and TRBJ1-1; D gene unclear. Germline CDR1 is SEHNR and CDR2 is FQNEAQ (reference sequence). The CDR3 spans 12 residues. Deletions cut 3 bases from V and 4 bases from J, with 6 bases between. The CDR3 loop reads CASSLRSTEAFF. In DNA, the CDR3 is TGTGCCAGCAGCTTGCGGTCCACTGAAGCTTTCTTT.

This clonotype has just a few counts. This chain links TRBV20-1 with TRBJ2-1, with D maybe TRBD2 (5 bases). Germline-derived CDR1 and CDR2 are DFQATT and SNEGSKA (reference sequence). V dropped 4 bases and J dropped 5 bases, with 15 bases sitting between them. The CDR3 runs to 14 residues. CDR3 sequence: CSATLGGSDNEQFF. The DNA of the CDR3 is TGCAGTGCTACCCTAGGCGGGTCTGACAATGAGCAGTTCTTC.

The J gene is TRBJ2-1, the V gene TRBV24-1; unclear D gene. The CDR3 spans 16 residues. Trimming shortened V by 4 bases and J by 5 bases, and 17 bases separated the two germline ends. Germline lookup yields CDR1 KGHDR and CDR2 SFDVKD. Here the CDR3 reads CATSETEHRVDNEQFF. The CDR3 nucleotides read TGTGCCACCAGTGAAACTGAACATCGCGTCGACAATGAGCAGTTCTTC.

This clonotype was seen many times. The CDR3 nucleotides are TGTGCCAGCAGCAACCAGGGGGGTTCCTACAATGAGCAGTTCTTC. Its translation: CASSNQGGSYNEQFF. The chain joins TRBV7-9 to TRBJ2-1, with D tentatively TRBD1 (7 bases). The germline V and J ends were trimmed by 5 bases and 1 base, with 12 bases remaining between them. In germline, CDR1 is SEHNR, CDR2 FQNEAQ (reference sequence). This CDR3 has 15 amino acids.

This clonotype showed up just a few times. The DNA of the CDR3 is TGCAGTGCTAGAGATGATGGTAGCGGGAGGATATACAATGAGCAGTTCTTC. It is translated as CSARDDGSGRIYNEQFF. The chain employs TRBV20-1 and TRBJ2-1, with 10 bases lining up with TRBD2. Trimming removed 0 bases from V and 4 bases from J; junction bases left unmatched: 9. The CDR3 has 17 amino acids. Germline-derived CDR1 and CDR2 are DFQATT and SNEGSKA (reference sequence).

This clonotype turned up a few times. The chain joins TRBV3-1 to TRBJ1-6; TRBD1 matches at 8 bases. The V gene end was trimmed by 5 bases and the J gene end by 0 bases; junction bases not matched to a gene: 3. The CDR3 loop spans 16 amino acids. CDR1 LGHDT and CDR2 YNNKEL come from the germline V gene (reference sequence). The CDR3 spells CASSDRGSSYNSPLHF. In DNA form, the CDR3 reads TGTGCCAGCAGCGACAGGGGAAGCTCCTATAATTCACCCCTCCACTTT.

The genes are TRBV28 and TRBJ2-1, with 7 nucleotides matching TRBD2. The CDR3 extends over 16 amino acids. Germline lookup yields CDR1 MDHEN and CDR2 SYDVKM. Trimming removed 3 bases from V and 8 bases from J; junction bases left unmatched: 13. The CDR3 coding sequence is TGTGCCAGCAGTTTGTCACGGGGGGTTGTGGGCGATGAGCAGTTCTTC. Translation: CASSLSRGVVGDEQFF. Filled out from reference TRBV28 and TRBJ2-1, the complete variable domain reads DVKVTQSSRYLVKRTGEKVFLECVQDMDHENMFWYRQDPGLGLRLIYFSYDVKMKEKGDIPEGYSVSREKKERFSLILESASTNQTSMYLCASSLSRGVVGDEQFFGPGTRLTVL.

This clonotype was seen ten or more times. The chain carries TRBV12-3 or TRBV12-4 and TRBJ2-1, with 8 bases identical to TRBD2. The CDR3 is 15 residues long. V shed 4 bases, J shed 4 bases, and the junction held 6 bases outside the gene matches. CDR3 sequence (DNA): TGTGCCAGCAGTTCGGGGGGGAGAATTTACAATGAGCAGTTCTTC. Translated: CASSSGGRIYNEQFF.

This clonotype was counted ten times or more. The rearrangement joins TRBV6-1 to TRBJ1-5, with 8 nucleotides matching TRBD1. The germline V gene encodes CDR1 MNHNS and CDR2 SASEGT. The V segment lost 6 bases and the J segment 5 bases; nucleotides outside the gene matches: 9. This CDR3 has 15 residues. In nucleotides, the CDR3 is TGTGCCAGCAGGAGAGGACAGGGTCGGGATCAGCCCCAGCATTTT. Residues: CASRRGQGRDQPQHF.

This clonotype was found a few times. CDR3 sequence reads: CSARGIDGRGSTDTQYF. CDR3 DNA: TGCAGTGCTAGAGGGATAGATGGGCGGGGGAGCACAGATACGCAGTATTTT. The chain uses TRBV20-1 and TRBJ2-3, with 7 bases lining up with TRBD2. With V trimmed by 1 base and J by 0 bases, 10 bases remained unmatched. The CDR3 loop spans 17 amino acids. Germline CDR1 DFQATT, CDR2 SNEGSKA (reference sequence).

The rearrangement uses TRBV27 and TRBJ2-7, with 9 bases lining up with TRBD1. The V and J ends lost 11 bases and 7 bases, in that order; junction bases with no gene match: 15. The germline V gene encodes CDR1 MNHEY and CDR2 SMNVEV (reference sequence). The CDR3 is 14 amino acids. The CDR3 loop reads CAARTGTGYGEQYF. The CDR3 nucleotides are TGTGCCGCCCGAACCGGGACAGGGTATGGTGAGCAGTACTTC.